This T cell receptor (beta chain) was recorded in a study of T cells after yellow fever vaccination. The overall study: Where fractions had low cell numbers, libraries were prepared from them with the SMART-Seq v4 Ultra Low Input RNA kit.

Germline trimming cut 0 bases from V and 7 bases from J; bases unmatched to any gene: 3. Germline CDR1 is SGHDT and CDR2 is YYEEEE. There are 14 residues in the CDR3. TCRdb recomputed calls from the 5' RACE reads with MiXCR, one row per CDR3 protein. Of 450,000 to 650,000 distinct CDR3 sequences in the sample, approximately 15% were seen once. The chain has TRBV5-6 and TRBJ1-5; TRBD1 agrees at 8 bases. The sequencing used PBMCs, collected on the day of the yellow fever booster vaccination. This TCR was recovered from a man aged 25-45 years who received the YFV17D yellow fever vaccine. CDR3 sequence (DNA): TGTGCCAGCAGCTTGGCCAGGGGGCGGCAGCCCCAGCATTTT. Amino acids: CASSLARGRQPQHF.